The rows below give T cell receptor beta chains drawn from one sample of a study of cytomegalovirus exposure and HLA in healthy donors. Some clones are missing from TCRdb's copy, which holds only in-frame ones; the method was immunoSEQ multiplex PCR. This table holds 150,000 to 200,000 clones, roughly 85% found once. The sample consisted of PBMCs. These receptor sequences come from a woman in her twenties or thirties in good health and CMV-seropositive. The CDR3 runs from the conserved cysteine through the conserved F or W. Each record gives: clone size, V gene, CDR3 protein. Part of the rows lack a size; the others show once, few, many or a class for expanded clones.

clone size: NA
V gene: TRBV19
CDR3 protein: CASSIEGQQETQYF

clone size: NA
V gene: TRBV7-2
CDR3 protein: CASSRTSLAYYEQYF

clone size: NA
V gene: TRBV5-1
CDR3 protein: CASSVTVMNTEAFF

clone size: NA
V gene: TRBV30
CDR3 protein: CAWRTGISGETQYF

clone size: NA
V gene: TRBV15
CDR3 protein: CATSRAQGVGYTF

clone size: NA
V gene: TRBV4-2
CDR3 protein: CASSQQNSNQPQHF

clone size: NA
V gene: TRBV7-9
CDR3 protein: CASSLAGDITGELFF

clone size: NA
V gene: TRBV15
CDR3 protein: CATSRDLTGGGGGEQFF

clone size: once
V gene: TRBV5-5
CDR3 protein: CASRTGQGRDNYGYTF

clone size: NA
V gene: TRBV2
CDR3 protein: CASSEGDRGNIQYF

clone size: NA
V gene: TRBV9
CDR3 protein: CASSAWAGGIDEQYF

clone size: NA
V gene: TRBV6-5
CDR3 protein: CASSLTRTRATQYF

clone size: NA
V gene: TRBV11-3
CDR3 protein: CASSLGGSEQFF

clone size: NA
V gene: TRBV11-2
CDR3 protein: CASSLEDRDQETQYF

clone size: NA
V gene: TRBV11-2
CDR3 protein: CASSLGTARGYGYTF

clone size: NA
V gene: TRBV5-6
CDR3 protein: CASSLAGITYEQYF

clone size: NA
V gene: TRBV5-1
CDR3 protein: CASSSSVLAGGKETQYF

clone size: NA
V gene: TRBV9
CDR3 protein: CASSVDPSVAGELLPSTDTQYF

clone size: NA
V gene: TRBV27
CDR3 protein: CASRTDRGLSYLETQYF

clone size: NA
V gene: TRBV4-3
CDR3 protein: CASSQGMGQYEAFF

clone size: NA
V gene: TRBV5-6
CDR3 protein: CASSLERSGSYGETQYF

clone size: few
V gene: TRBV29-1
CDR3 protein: CSVEDGTSGVSSYNEQFF

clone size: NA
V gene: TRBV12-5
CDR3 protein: CASAASKRGPSSYQETQYF

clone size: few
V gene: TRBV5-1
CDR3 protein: CASSSPTTGGGNTEAFF

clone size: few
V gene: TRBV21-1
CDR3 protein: CASSRGDEQYF

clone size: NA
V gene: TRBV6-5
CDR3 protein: CASSGGRIYEGYTF

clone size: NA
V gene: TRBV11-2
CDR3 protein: CASSLAGGYLDEQYF

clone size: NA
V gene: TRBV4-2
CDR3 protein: CASSQDAGSSGSRAPYEQYF

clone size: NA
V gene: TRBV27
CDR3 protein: CASSVAPTEFYGYTF

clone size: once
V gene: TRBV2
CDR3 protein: CASSERDSSDNSPLHF

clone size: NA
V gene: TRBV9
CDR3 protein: CASSVGQVYGYTF

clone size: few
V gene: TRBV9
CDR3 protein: CASSVDAGSTDTQYF

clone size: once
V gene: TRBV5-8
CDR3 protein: CASSLGGSGDPNTGELFF

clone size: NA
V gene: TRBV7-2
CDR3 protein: CASRFSSGASGIQYF

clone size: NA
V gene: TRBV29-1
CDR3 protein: CSGFRGYEQYF

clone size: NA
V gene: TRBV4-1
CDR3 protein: CASSAQPGQGAYEQYF

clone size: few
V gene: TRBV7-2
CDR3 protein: CASSLARQFNQPQHF

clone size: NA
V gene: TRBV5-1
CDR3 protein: CASNGGQNTEAFF

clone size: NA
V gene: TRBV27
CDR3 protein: CASSLSGRSGRFEEQFF

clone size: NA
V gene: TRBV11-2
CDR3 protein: CASSLEISGNTIYF

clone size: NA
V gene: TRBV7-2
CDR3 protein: CASSPEAGGEYGYTF

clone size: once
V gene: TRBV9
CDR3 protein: CASSPLAGGTYNEQFF

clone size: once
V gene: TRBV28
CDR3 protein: CASSLTSYNEQFF

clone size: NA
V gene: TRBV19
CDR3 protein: CASSARGTGTGREQFF

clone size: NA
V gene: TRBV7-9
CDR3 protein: CASSRTGIGANVLTF

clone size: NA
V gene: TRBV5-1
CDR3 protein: CASSFTGRINEKLFF

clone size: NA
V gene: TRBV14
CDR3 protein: CASSPEVGTQYF

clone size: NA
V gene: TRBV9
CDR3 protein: CASSPGLSFKWGYGYTF

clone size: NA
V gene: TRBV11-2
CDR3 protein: CASSFRGGSTDTQYF

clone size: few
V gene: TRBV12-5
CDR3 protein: CASGLLPGDTQYF

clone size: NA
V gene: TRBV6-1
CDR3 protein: CASMDRAYGNQPQHF

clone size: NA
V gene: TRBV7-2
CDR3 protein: CASRRLGYYNEQFF

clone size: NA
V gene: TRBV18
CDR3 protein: CASSPGTSGSIIGNEQFF

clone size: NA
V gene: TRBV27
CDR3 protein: CASSFRFSNTGELFF

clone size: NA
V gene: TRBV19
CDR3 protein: CASSIGDRGTEAFF

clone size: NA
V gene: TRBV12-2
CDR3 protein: CASRLSLAYEQYF

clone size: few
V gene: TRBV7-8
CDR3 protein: CASSLRTLNEQFF

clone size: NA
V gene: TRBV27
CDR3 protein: CASSLSGGEQYF

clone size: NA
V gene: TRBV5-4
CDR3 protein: CASSLPDRDSGNTIYF

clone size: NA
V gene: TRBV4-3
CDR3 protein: CASSSVGLAGGSYEQYF